Following are 17 T cell receptor beta chains from one sample sequenced in a study of T cell responses to AZD1222 COVID-19 vaccine. TCRdb's table, derived via immunoSEQ multiplex PCR, lists solely in-frame clones and lacks some. The sample has about 140,000 clones, 90% to 95% seen once. Sequencing used peripheral blood, obtained on day 0 of AZD1222 vaccination. Receptor source: an adult in good health.

This clone was detected only once. The chain joins TRBV5-5 to TRBJ1-6; D is perhaps TRBD1 (6 bases). Germline CDR1 reads SGHKS; CDR2 reads YYEKEE (reference sequence). The V end lost 0 bases, the J end lost 8 bases, and 12 bases lay between the germline ends. The CDR3 is made up of 15 amino acids. For the CDR3, the DNA is TGTGCCAGCAGCTTGGTGGCAGGGGAGGATTCACCCCTCCACTTT. Amino acid sequence: CASSLVAGEDSPLHF.

The J gene is TRBJ1-2, the V gene TRBV14, with TRBD1 matching over 8 bases. This CDR3 is 15 amino acids long. The V and J ends lost 1 base and 4 bases, in that order; junction bases with no gene match: 5. CDR1 and CDR2 (germline): SGHDN, FVKESK. CDR3 loop: CASSQGTGGAYGYTF. CDR3 DNA: TGTGCCAGCAGCCAAGGTACAGGGGGTGCCTATGGCTACACCTTC.

The chain carries TRBV15 and TRBJ2-7; 10 bases are shared with TRBD1. The CDR3 contains 15 residues. Germline values: CDR1 LNHNV, CDR2 YYDKDF (reference sequence). V dropped 0 bases and J dropped 3; count of bases not matched to a gene: 2. The CDR3 DNA is TGTGCCACCAGCAGAGAAAGGACAGGGGGCTACGAGCAGTACTTC. Encoded protein: CATSRERTGGYEQYF.

V usage is TRBV19 and J usage is TRBJ2-1; D gene unclear. Germline CDR1 LNHDA, CDR2 SQIVND (reference sequence). The CDR3 totals 15 residues. Trimming cost V 1 base and J 6 bases, with 13 bases left between them. Written as DNA, the CDR3 is TGTGCCAGTAGTATAGCCGTCGGCTCTTTCAATGAGCAGTTCTTC. This gives the protein CASSIAVGSFNEQFF.

The chain carries TRBV4-1 and TRBJ1-3; D is unresolved. The V gene lost 2 bases and the J gene lost 4 bases, with 6 bases spanning the gap. Germline CDR1 is MGHRA and CDR2 is YSYEKL. The CDR3 runs to 13 residues. CDR3 coding DNA: TGCGCCAGCAGCCAAACCCGCGGAAACACCATATATTTT. Its protein is CASSQTRGNTIYF.

The chain recombines TRBV5-1 with TRBJ2-1; no definite D call. The CDR3 is made up of 12 amino acids. Germline V gene data show CDR1 as SGHRS and CDR2 as YFSETQ. Trimming shortened V by 1 base and J by 8 bases, and 7 bases separated the two germline ends. The CDR3 DNA follows: TGCGCCAGCAGCTTGTCCATCCATGAGCAGTTCTTC. This gives the protein CASSLSIHEQFF.

The chain's CDR3 is CASSIGQGARETQYF. CDR3 nucleotide sequence: TGTGCCAGTAGTATAGGACAGGGGGCGCGTGAGACCCAGTACTTC. This chain joins TRBV19 and TRBJ2-5; the match to TRBD1 covers 10 bases. Unmatched junction bases numbered 4, after V lost 1 base and J lost 5 bases. The CDR3 sequence is 15 residues long. CDR1 and CDR2 from the germline V gene are LNHDA and SQIVND (reference sequence).

CDR3 protein: CASSIVLGTDTQYF. The CDR3 DNA reads TGTGCCAGTAGTATAGTCTTGGGTACAGATACGCAGTATTTT. The chain has TRBV19 and TRBJ2-3; D unresolved. This CDR3 is built from 14 residues. V dropped 1 base and J dropped 3 bases, with 8 bases sitting between them. Germline loops: CDR1 LNHDA, CDR2 SQIVND (reference sequence).

The V and J genes are TRBV29-1 and TRBJ2-1; 8 nucleotides match TRBD2. The CDR3 covers 14 residues. Per the germline V gene, CDR1 is SQVTM and CDR2 is ANQGSEA. The junction had 5 bases not matched to a gene; V was cut back by 7 bases and J by 0 bases. CDR3 DNA: TGCAGCGCCTCACGGGGGGGCTCCTACAATGAGCAGTTCTTC. It is translated as CSASRGGSYNEQFF.

The gene calls are TRBV12-2 and TRBJ2-7. TRBV12-2 represents a pseudogene. The CDR3 runs 18 residues. The CDR3 nucleotides read TGTGCAAGTCGCTTAGGACTCTTTGCGGGACACCCTACCTACGAGCAGTACTTC. Protein: CASRLGLFAGHPTYEQYF.

The chain has TRBV3-1 (or the pseudogene TRBV3-2) and TRBJ1-5, with D possibly matching TRBD1 (5 bases). The CDR3 totals 13 residues. Trimming shortened V by 2 bases and J by 4 bases, and 6 bases separated the two germline ends. Germline lookup yields CDR1 LGHDT and CDR2 YNNKEL (reference sequence). The CDR3 coding sequence is TGTGCCAGCAGCCAACAGGGAAATCAGCCCCAGCATTTT. This sequence encodes CASSQQGNQPQHF.

The V and J genes are TRBV7-3 and TRBJ2-7; 7 bases are shared with TRBD1. Germline assignment: CDR1 SGHTA and CDR2 FQGTGA. The CDR3 extends over 14 amino acids. Trimming removed 5 bases from V and 0 bases from J; junction bases left unmatched: 4. CDR3 in DNA: TGTGCCAGCAGCCCCGGACAGGCCTCCTACGAGCAGTACTTC. This translates into CASSPGQASYEQYF.

Of note for this clone: Other DNA sequences from this sample encode an identical CDR3 as well. The chain combines TRBV6-1 with TRBJ1-5; D may be TRBD1 (5 bases). V gave up 1 base and J gave up 2 bases, with 9 bases separating them. Per the germline V gene, CDR1 is MNHNS and CDR2 is SASEGT. The CDR3 runs 15 residues. The CDR3 coding sequence is TGTGCCAGCAGTGAAGAGGAAGGGGGCAATCAGCCCCAGCATTTT. It specifies CASSEEEGGNQPQHF.

The V call is TRBV15, the J call TRBJ1-1; D not certain. This CDR3 has 14 amino acids. Germline loops: CDR1 LNHNV, CDR2 YYDKDF (reference sequence). Between the trimmed V and J ends, which lost 7 bases and 4 bases, there was a span of 16 bases. The CDR3 spells CATTDSTVFTEAFF. As DNA, the CDR3 is TGTGCCACCACTGATTCTACAGTTTTCACTGAAGCTTTCTTT. Looking up the rest from reference TRBV15 and TRBJ1-1 gives the full variable domain: DAMVIQNPRYQVTQFGKPVTLSCSQTLNHNVMYWYQQKSSQAPKLLFHYYDKDFNNEADTPDNFQSRRPNTSFCFLDIRSPGLGDTAMYLCATTDSTVFTEAFFGQGTRLTVV.

This clone occurred once. The rearrangement uses TRBV27 and TRBJ2-1; 8 bases align to TRBD1. Looked up from germline, CDR1 is MNHEY and CDR2 is SMNVEV (reference sequence). Trimming took 6 bases from V and 0 from J; bases not matched to a gene: 4. The CDR3 extends over 15 amino acids. The CDR3 sequence: CASRYRGTSYNEQFF. The CDR3 DNA reads TGTGCCAGCAGGTACAGGGGGACCTCCTACAATGAGCAGTTCTTC.

The table lists this clone with a few counts. DNA for the CDR3: TGTGCCAGCAGCTTGGTTACGGGATTTGAAGCTTTCTTT. Protein product: CASSLVTGFEAFF. The chain is built from TRBV5-6 and TRBJ1-1; D not certain. This CDR3 comprises 13 residues. Trimming took 0 bases from V and 7 from J, leaving 10 bases between them. The germline CDR1 and CDR2 sequences are SGHDT and YYEEEE.

The chain has TRBV9 and TRBJ2-7; D may be TRBD2 (5 bases). V was trimmed by 0 bases and J by 0 bases, leaving 10 bases between them. The CDR3 extends over 15 amino acids. The germline V gene has CDR1 SGDLS and CDR2 YYNGEE. CDR3 sequence (DNA): TGTGCCAGCAGCGTAGAGGTAGGGAGCTCCTACGAGCAGTACTTC. It encodes CASSVEVGSSYEQYF.